This TCR beta chain came from a study of glioma-infiltrating T cells after dendritic cell vaccination. Study information: Monocyte-derived dendritic cells, cultured approximately 7 days with IL-4 and GM-CSF, were pulsed with autologous tumor lysate.

The CDR3 loop spans 15 amino acids. CDR1 and CDR2 (germline): SGHAT, FQNNGV. Germline trimming cut 8 bases from V and 0 bases from J; bases unmatched to any gene: 5. Selection required adequate fresh-frozen tumor tissue plus more than two years' survival data. PBMC sampling occurred before vaccination, two weeks after the third dose, and at progression. Clones were sequenced by immunoSEQ multiplex PCR, and TCRdb holds only the in-frame ones, with some missing. In the table there are around 67,000 clones, 65% to 90% of which are singletons. The rearrangement uses TRBV11-2 and TRBJ2-4; 9 positions match TRBD2. The sequenced sample was blood, obtained before dendritic cell vaccination. The origin of this receptor is a human donor with glioblastoma. As DNA, the CDR3 is TGTGCCAGCGCAGCTAGCGGGGTAGCCAAAAACATTCAGTACTTC. Its protein is CASAASGVAKNIQYF. Complete variable domain (other parts from reference TRBV11-2 and TRBJ2-4): EAGVAQSPRYKIIEKRQSVAFWCNPISGHATLYWYQQILGQGPKLLIQFQNNGVVDDSQLPKDRFSAERLKGVDSTLKIQPAKLEDSAVYLCASAASGVAKNIQYFGAGTRLSVL.